This TCR beta chain was recorded in a study of cytomegalovirus exposure and HLA in healthy donors. Primers included in the PCR were 60 Vbeta and 13 Jbeta primers. TCRdb's copy holds only in-frame clones and misses some; the assay was immunoSEQ multiplex PCR. The sample has tens of thousands of clones, about 74% seen once; the top ten hold less than 7%. Of note for this clone: Antigen specificity is unknown.

Study-level points and caveats: The HLA-A and HLA-B alleles of most subjects were reportedly predicted accurately from TCR beta sequences. Another analysis was done later, and it associated 15,000 to 20,000 TCR beta sequences with HLA alleles at 0.05 false discovery rate.

Material for sequencing was PBMCs. The clonotype comes from a man aged 30 to 45 in good health and CMV-seronegative.

The CDR3 spells CASSYRTAGVGEQYF. The CDR3 region has the DNA TGTGCCAGCAGTTACAGGACAGCGGGGGTTGGCGAGCAGTACTTC. This chain uses TRBV6-5 with TRBJ2-7; the match to TRBD2 covers 8 bases. This CDR3 is built from 15 residues. Germline CDR1 and CDR2: MNHEY and SVGAGI. V lost 2 bases to trimming and J lost 6 bases; unmatched junction nucleotides: 9.